The clone carrying this TCR beta chain has at least ten counts. Antigen: not known. This entry belongs to a study of blood T cells in healthy people across ages. Study findings and constraints: Diversity estimated from one million T cells was considered an underestimate. With donor CMV status unknown, expanded clonotype changes were possibly confounded.

The authors ran a second PCR of about 6 to 11 cycles using a sample-barcoded 5' primer and a J-beta primer mix. MiXCR, applied by TCRdb to the 5' RACE reads, yields one record per CDR3 protein. The sample contains roughly 1,700,000 distinct CDR3 sequences, roughly 27% of which appear only once. The CDR3 has 15 amino acids. The germline gives CDR1 MNHEY, CDR2 SVGEGT. Trimming pared 5 bases from V and 7 bases from J, leaving 20 bases between. The sample was blood. The genes are TRBV6-2 or TRBV6-3 and TRBJ2-5; tentatively, D is TRBD2 (5 bases). The sequence was obtained from a woman in her thirties in good health. The CDR3 protein is CASSPSDRDVGTQYF. The CDR3 region has the DNA TGTGCCAGCAGTCCATCAGATCGGGATGTAGGGACCCAGTACTTC.